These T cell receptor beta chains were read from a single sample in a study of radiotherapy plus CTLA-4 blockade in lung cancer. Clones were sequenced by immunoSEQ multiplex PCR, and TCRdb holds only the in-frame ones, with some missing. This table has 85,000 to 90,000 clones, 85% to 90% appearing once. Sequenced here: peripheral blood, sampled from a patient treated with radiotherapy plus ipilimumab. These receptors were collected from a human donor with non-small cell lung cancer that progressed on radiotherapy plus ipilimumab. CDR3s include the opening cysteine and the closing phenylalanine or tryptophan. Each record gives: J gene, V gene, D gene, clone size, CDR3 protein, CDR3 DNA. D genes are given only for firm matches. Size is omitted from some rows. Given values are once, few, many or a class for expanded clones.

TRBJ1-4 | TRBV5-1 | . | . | CASSLAGGGNEKLFF | TGCGCCAGCAGCTTGGCAGGCGGGGGGAATGAAAAACTGTTTTTT
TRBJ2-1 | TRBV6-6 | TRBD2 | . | CASSPGGDEQFF | TGTGCCAGCAGTCCGGGGGGAGATGAGCAGTTCTTC
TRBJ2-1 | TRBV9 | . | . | CASSVSEGWWDNEQFF | TGTGCCAGCAGCGTATCAGAGGGATGGTGGGACAATGAGCAGTTCTTC
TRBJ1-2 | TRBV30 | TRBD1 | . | CAWSIGGQGGGYTF | TGTGCCTGGAGTATCGGAGGACAGGGGGGCGGCTACACCTTC
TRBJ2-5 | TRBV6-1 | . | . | CASSEMAGRETQYF | TGTGCCAGCAGTGAAATGGCAGGGCGAGAGACCCAGTACTTC
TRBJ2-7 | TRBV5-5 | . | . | CASSLVVAGRMASYEQYF | TGTGCCAGCAGCTTGGTGGTGGCAGGGAGAATGGCCTCCTACGAGCAGTACTTC
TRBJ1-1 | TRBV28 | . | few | CASNTDMNTEAFF | TGTGCCAGCAATACAGACATGAACACTGAAGCTTTCTTT
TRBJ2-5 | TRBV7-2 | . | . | CASSLQSLSETQYF | TGTGCCAGCAGCTTACAATCATTATCGGAGACCCAGTACTTC
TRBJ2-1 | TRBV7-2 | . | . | CASSLFLSPGGEQFF | TGTGCCAGCAGCTTATTTCTATCCCCTGGGGGTGAGCAGTTCTTC
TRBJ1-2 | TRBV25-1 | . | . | CASSDGYGYTF | TGTGCCAGCAGTGACGGCTATGGCTACACCTTC
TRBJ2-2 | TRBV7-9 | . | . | CASSLDGPNTGELFF | TGTGCCAGCAGCCTCGACGGGCCGAACACCGGGGAGCTGTTTTTT
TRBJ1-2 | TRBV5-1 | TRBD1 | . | CASSLLGQGAAGYTF | TGCGCCAGCAGCTTGTTGGGGCAGGGGGCGGCTGGCTACACCTTC
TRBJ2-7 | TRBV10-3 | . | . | CAISEGPPYEQYF | TGTGCCATCAGTGAGGGTCCGCCCTACGAGCAGTACTTC
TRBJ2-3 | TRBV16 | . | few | CASTWGARGTDTQYF | TGTGCCAGCACATGGGGGGCGCGTGGCACAGATACGCAGTATTTT
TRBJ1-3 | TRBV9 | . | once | CASSARNSGNTIYF | TGTGCCAGCAGCGCCCGAAACTCTGGAAACACCATATATTTT
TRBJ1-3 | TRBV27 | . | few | CASMRGGGYNTIYF | TGTGCCAGCATGAGAGGGGGGGGTTACAACACCATATATTTT
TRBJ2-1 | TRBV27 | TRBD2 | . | CASSWGGGHLNNEQFF | TGTGCCAGCAGTTGGGGGGGAGGCCACTTAAACAATGAGCAGTTCTTC
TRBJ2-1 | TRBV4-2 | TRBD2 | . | CASSLLGSGGGNEQFF | TGTGCCAGCAGCCTCCTGGGTAGCGGGGGGGGTAATGAGCAGTTCTTC
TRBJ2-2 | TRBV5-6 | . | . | CASSLQGRRTGELFF | TGTGCCAGCAGCTTACAGGGACGCCGGACCGGGGAGCTGTTTTTT
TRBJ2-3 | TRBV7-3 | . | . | CASSFLDDTQYF | TGTGCCAGCAGCTTCCTAGACGATACGCAGTATTTT
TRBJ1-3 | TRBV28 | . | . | CASSFSAGFGNTIYF | TGTGCCAGCAGTTTCTCGGCGGGTTTTGGAAACACCATATATTTT
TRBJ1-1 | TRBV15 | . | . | CATSRDLVEAFF | TGTGCCACCAGCAGAGATTTGGTTGAAGCTTTCTTT
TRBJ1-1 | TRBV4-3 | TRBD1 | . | CASSQEGAGGNTEAFF | TGCGCCAGCAGCCAAGAGGGAGCAGGGGGGAACACTGAAGCTTTCTTT
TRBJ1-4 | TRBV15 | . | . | CATSRVPGPTNEKLFF | TGTGCCACCAGCAGAGTCCCAGGGCCAACTAATGAAAAACTGTTTTTT
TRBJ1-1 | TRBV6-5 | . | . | CASSYGSELGAAFF | TGTGCCAGCAGTTACGGTTCCGAGCTGGGGGCTGCTTTCTTT
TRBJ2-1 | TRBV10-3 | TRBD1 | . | CASWTGSANEQFF | TGTGCCAGCTGGACAGGCTCTGCCAATGAGCAGTTCTTC
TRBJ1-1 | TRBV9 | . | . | CASSPRQTITEAFF | TGTGCCAGCAGCCCCCGACAGACAATAACTGAAGCTTTCTTT
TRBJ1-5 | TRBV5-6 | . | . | CASSLGYYSNQPQHF | TGTGCCAGCAGCCTAGGATACTATAGCAATCAGCCCCAGCATTTT
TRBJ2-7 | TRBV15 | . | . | CATSRDHYEQYF | TGTGCCACCAGCAGAGATCACTACGAGCAGTACTTC
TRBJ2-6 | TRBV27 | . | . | CASSSRLAGANVLTF | TGTGCCAGCAGTTCCCGGTTAGCTGGGGCCAACGTCCTGACTTTC
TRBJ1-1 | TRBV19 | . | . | CASSARAPNTEAFF | TGTGCCAGTAGCGCCAGGGCACCGAACACTGAAGCTTTCTTT
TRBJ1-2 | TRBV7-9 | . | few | CASSATGANYGYTF | TGTGCCAGCAGTGCTACAGGAGCTAACTATGGCTACACCTTC
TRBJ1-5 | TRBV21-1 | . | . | CASSFKGQGALFGNQPQHF | TGTGCCAGCAGTTTCAAGGGGCAGGGGGCGCTTTTTGGCAATCAGCCCCAGCATTTT
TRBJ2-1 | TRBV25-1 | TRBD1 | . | CASSEGVGTGHNEQFF | TGTGCCAGCAGTGAGGGGGTCGGGACAGGCCACAATGAGCAGTTCTTC
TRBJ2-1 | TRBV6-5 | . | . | CASSYSGPNEQFF | TGTGCCAGCAGTTACTCTGGCCCTAATGAGCAGTTCTTC
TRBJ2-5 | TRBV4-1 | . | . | CASSQGGGAIGTQYF | TGCGCCAGCAGCCAAGGTGGGGGGGCGATAGGGACCCAGTACTTC